This T cell receptor beta chain was recovered during a study of shared clonotypes between healthy human individuals. Study information: Three plates were used per donor for CD4 naive, three for CD4 memory, two for CD8 naive and one for CD8 memory. Study-level points and caveats: Non-shared clonotypes had lower generation probabilities than clonotypes shared by all four sorted-subset donors. Shared clonotypes: 4.5% to 5% naive CD4, around 3.7% naive CD8, about 2.5% memory CD4, 0.4% to 0.5% memory CD8.

Positive CCR7 selection of CD45RO-negative cells yielded the naive CD8 cells, and terminally differentiated effector memory CD45RA+ cells were excluded. At a deep level, the assay was run. Assay used: immunoSEQ multiplex PCR; TCRdb lists only in-frame clones, some missing. Of about 600,000 clones listed, less than 97% are singletons. Note on this clone: Its antigen is not known.

Unmatched junction bases numbered 5, after V lost 0 bases and J lost 7 bases. This CDR3 has 15 amino acids. In germline, CDR1 is PRHDT, CDR2 FYEKMQ (reference sequence). The rearrangement uses TRBV13 and TRBJ2-7, with 11 nucleotides matching TRBD2. This TCR was sampled from a woman under 40 in good health. The sequencing input was naive CD8+ T cells sorted from blood. This CDR3 is CASSLGLAGGGEQYF. The CDR3 nucleotides are TGTGCCAGCAGCTTAGGCCTAGCGGGAGGAGGAGAGCAGTACTTC.